This T cell receptor (beta chain) stems from a study of cytomegalovirus exposure and HLA in healthy donors. Study details: As an earlier analysis found, some 170 million T cells yielded approximately 100 million unique TCR beta sequences. Whole-study findings and limits: As a later analysis showed, several of the most significant clusters appeared to be linked to common viral pathogens.

V was cut by 3 bases and J by 8 bases, with 13 bases left in between. Germline V CDR1 and CDR2: SNHLY, FYNNEI. This CDR3 comprises 13 residues. Turning to this clone: Its antigen is unidentified.

With 60 Vbeta and 13 Jbeta primers, the PCR was carried out. In the original processing: As a later analysis found, there were tens of millions of unique TCR beta chains, of which roughly 11 million were shared. Assay used: immunoSEQ multiplex PCR; TCRdb lists only in-frame clones, some missing. That table furnishes V, J and clone size, whereas the DNA furnished D and trimming. The sample has around 120,000 clones, 79% seen once. The chain couples TRBV2 to TRBJ1-2; D is undetermined. Sequences were obtained from PBMCs. The receptor's source is a man aged 25-45 years in good health and CMV-seropositive. The CDR3 spells CASSEVGGGGYTF. As DNA, the CDR3 is TGTGCCAGCAGTGAGGTAGGAGGAGGCGGCTACACCTTC.